The 10 T cell receptor beta chains presented below share a single source sample, sequenced in a study of shared clonotypes between healthy human individuals. The protocol was immunoSEQ multiplex PCR, while the TCRdb copy is restricted to in-frame clones and leaves out a portion. The sample contains around 980,000 clones, approximately 78% of which appear only once. The sequenced sample was memory CD4+ T cells from PBMCs. The subset was: CD45RA-negative fraction. The receptors come from a young man in good health. Some clones in this sample may be carry-over from other donors' samples.

The chain is built from TRBV28 and TRBJ1-2; D gene unclear. The CDR3 sequence is 12 residues long. V lost 3 bases, J lost 8 bases, and 10 bases lay in between. The germline gives CDR1 MDHEN, CDR2 SYDVKM. DNA for the CDR3: TGTGCCAGCAGTTTCCGTACCTTCGGCTACACCTTC. It yields the protein CASSFRTFGYTF.

The chain combines TRBV5-4 with TRBJ2-1; possible D gene TRBD2, 5 bases. Germline assignment: CDR1 SGHNT and CDR2 YYREEE (reference sequence). Trimming pared 4 bases from V and 10 bases from J, leaving 15 bases between. The CDR3 length is 13 residues. The CDR3 nucleotides are TGTGCCAGCAGCCACGGACTTAGCACAGAGCAGTTCTTC. It encodes CASSHGLSTEQFF.

The CDR3 loop reads CASSPPGAGVDEQFF. DNA for the CDR3: TGTGCCAGCAGCCCCCCGGGGGCGGGAGTAGATGAGCAGTTCTTC. V and J are TRBV6-6 and TRBJ2-1; D perhaps matches TRBD2 (7 bases). The CDR3 sequence is 15 residues long. Per the germline V gene, CDR1 is MNHNY and CDR2 is SVGAGI (reference sequence). The V gene lost 6 bases and the J gene lost 8 bases, with 20 bases spanning the gap.

The CDR3 bases are TGTGCCAGCAGTTTGCCGGGACTAACTGCATACGAGCAGTACTTC. Translation: CASSLPGLTAYEQYF. The V call is TRBV28, the J call TRBJ2-7, with TRBD2 matching 7 bases. CDR3 length: 15 residues. Germline CDR1 and CDR2: MDHEN and SYDVKM. After removal of 3 bases from V and 4 bases from J, the junction contained 9 bases not matched to a gene.

The chain joins TRBV5-1 to TRBJ2-3; D ambiguous. From germline, CDR1 is SGHRS and CDR2 YFSETQ. Trimming stripped 3 bases from V and 4 bases from J, with 9 bases between. The CDR3 covers 13 residues. The chain's CDR3 is CASSSQAPDTQYF. The CDR3 bases are TGCGCCAGCAGCTCCCAAGCCCCAGATACGCAGTATTTT. The full variable domain, with the rest looked up from reference TRBV5-1 and TRBJ2-3, is KAGVTQTPRYLIKTRGQQVTLSCSPISGHRSVSWYQQTPGQGLQFLFEYFSETQRNKGNFPGRFSGRQFSNSRSEMNVSTLELGDSALYLCASSSQAPDTQYFGPGTRLTVL.

J is TRBJ2-1 and V is TRBV5-8, with TRBD1 identical over 8 bases. The CDR3 consists of 16 residues. V lost 4 bases and J lost 1; bases outside the gene matches: 7. CDR1 is SGHTS and CDR2 is YDEGEE in the germline V gene. CDR3 DNA: TGTGCCAGCAGCCTGGACAGGGTTGGGTCCTACAATGAGCAGTTCTTC. This encodes CASSLDRVGSYNEQFF.

This chain links TRBV6-6 with TRBJ2-7; 10 nucleotides line up with TRBD1. With 8 bases clipped from V and 0 bases from J, the junction kept 4 bases outside the gene matches. Germline loops: CDR1 MNHNY, CDR2 SVGAGI (reference sequence). The CDR3 contains 14 residues. The DNA of the CDR3 is TGTGCCAGCGGCCGGGACAGGGGCTCCTACGAGCAGTACTTC. This sequence encodes CASGRDRGSYEQYF.

This chain joins TRBV30 and TRBJ1-2; D unclear. There are 11 residues in the CDR3. The germline V and J ends were trimmed by 3 bases and 7 bases, with 9 bases remaining between them. Germline V gene data show CDR1 as GTSNPN and CDR2 as SVGIG (reference sequence). CDR3 amino acids: CAWSWGTGYTF. The DNA of the CDR3 is TGTGCCTGGAGCTGGGGTACTGGCTACACCTTC.

The chain links TRBV7-3 to TRBJ2-1, with D possibly matching TRBD2 (6 bases). This CDR3 has 15 residues. In germline, CDR1 is SGHTA, CDR2 FQGTGA. With 5 bases removed from V and 0 bases from J, the gap between germline ends came to 11 bases. The CDR3 DNA sequence: TGTGCCAGCAGCCGGATTAGCGGCTCCTACAATGAGCAGTTCTTC. This sequence encodes CASSRISGSYNEQFF.

The genes are TRBV18 and TRBJ1-2; tentatively, D is TRBD1 (5 bases). From germline, CDR1 is KGHSH and CDR2 LQKENI. Trimming removed 2 bases from V and 7 bases from J, with 11 bases in between. This CDR3 is built from 13 residues. Here the CDR3 reads CASSPGAGSGYTF. The CDR3 DNA reads TGTGCCAGCTCACCAGGCGCAGGGAGTGGCTACACCTTC.